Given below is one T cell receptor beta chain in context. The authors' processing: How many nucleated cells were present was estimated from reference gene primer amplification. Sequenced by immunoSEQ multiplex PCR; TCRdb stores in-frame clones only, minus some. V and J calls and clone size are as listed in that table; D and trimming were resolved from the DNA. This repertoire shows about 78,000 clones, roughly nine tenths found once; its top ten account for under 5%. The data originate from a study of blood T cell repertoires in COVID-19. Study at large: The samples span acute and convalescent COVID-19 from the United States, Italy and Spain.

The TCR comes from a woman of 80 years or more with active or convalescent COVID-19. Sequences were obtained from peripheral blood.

The CDR3 DNA reads as TGCGCCAACCAACAGGGGGCCGTCCTCCACGAGCAGTACTTC. Protein: CANQQGAVLHEQYF. The V gene is TRBV5-1, the J gene TRBJ2-7; TRBD1 aligns across 9 bases. Trimming at V came to 9 bases and at J to 5 bases, leaving 12 bases not matched to a gene. Germline V gives CDR1 SGHRS, CDR2 YFSETQ. The CDR3 consists of 14 residues.